Below are 20 T cell receptor beta chains sequenced from a single sample in a study of blood T cell repertoires in COVID-19. The repertoire was sequenced with immunoSEQ multiplex PCR; TCRdb's copy has only in-frame clones and lacks some. This sample has approximately 140,000 clones, with 75% to 90% found just once. Sequencing was done on a sample of peripheral blood. All receptors derive from a man between 18 and 35 years old with COVID-19, enrolled during active disease.

J is TRBJ1-6 and V is TRBV28; 11 bases are shared with TRBD1. The CDR3 has 17 residues. Per germline, CDR1 MDHEN and CDR2 SYDVKM. The ends lost 6 bases at V and 0 bases at J; junction bases unmatched: 4. The CDR3 protein is CASRTGTGGSYNSPLHF. Written as DNA, the CDR3 is TGTGCCAGCAGGACCGGGACAGGGGGCTCCTATAATTCACCCCTCCACTTT.

The J gene is TRBJ2-5, the V gene TRBV19, with 7 bases aligning to TRBD2. The trim removed 3 bases at V and 7 bases at J, leaving 11 bases unmatched. CDR1 and CDR2 (germline): LNHDA, SQIVND (reference sequence). The CDR3 has 15 amino acids. CDR3 sequence reads: CASSMGRGPYGTQYF. The CDR3 DNA reads TGTGCCAGTAGTATGGGGAGGGGTCCTTATGGGACCCAGTACTTC.

This chain joins TRBV19 and TRBJ1-6, with unresolved D. The germline CDR1 and CDR2 sequences are LNHDA and SQIVND (reference sequence). The CDR3 runs 14 residues. V was trimmed by 3 bases and J by 7 bases, leaving 10 bases between them. The CDR3 protein is CASSIGIGNSPLHF. The CDR3 nucleotides read TGTGCCAGTAGTATTGGTATCGGGAATTCACCCCTCCACTTT. The whole variable domain, filled in from reference TRBV19 and TRBJ1-6, reads DGGITQSPKYLFRKEGQNVTLSCEQNLNHDAMYWYRQDPGQGLRLIYYSQIVNDFQKGDIAEGYSVSREKKESFPLTVTSAQKNPTAFYLCASSIGIGNSPLHFGNGTRLTVT.

The V and J genes are TRBV11-2 and TRBJ2-5, with TRBD2 matching 8 bases. There are 16 residues in the CDR3. From germline, CDR1 is SGHAT and CDR2 FQNNGV. The V gene end was trimmed by 2 bases and the J gene end by 2 bases; junction bases not matched to a gene: 7. CDR3 in DNA: TGTGCCAGCAGCTTAATGGGGACTAGGGGACAAGAGACCCAGTACTTC. Translated, it gives CASSLMGTRGQETQYF.

The rearrangement joins TRBV19 to TRBJ2-7, with 8 bases identical to TRBD2. CDR3 length: 13 amino acids. Germline V gene data show CDR1 as LNHDA and CDR2 as SQIVND (reference sequence). CDR3 DNA: TGTGCAGCTCCGGGAGGGGGGCGGTACGAGCAGTACTTC. This encodes CAAPGGGRYEQYF.

The CDR3 DNA reads as TGCGCCAGCAACCCGGGACAGGGGTACAATGAGCAGTTCTTC. This gives the protein CASNPGQGYNEQFF. This chain connects TRBV4-3 to TRBJ2-1, with 10 bases matching TRBD1. This CDR3 spans 14 amino acids. Germline lookup yields CDR1 LGHNA and CDR2 YSLEER. J lost 4 bases, V lost 7 bases, and 4 bases had no gene match.

The rearrangement joins TRBV27 to TRBJ1-5; the match to TRBD1 covers 7 bases. Trimming took 5 bases from V and 7 from J; bases not matched to a gene: 14. The CDR3 spans 16 residues. Germline values: CDR1 MNHEY, CDR2 SMNVEV (reference sequence). CDR3 nucleotide sequence: TGTGCCAGCAGTATCTCCGGGACAGCTTCGGGACAGCCCCAGCATTTT. This translates into CASSISGTASGQPQHF.

The CDR3 DNA sequence: TGTGCCAGCAGCTTAGAGTTGGGAGGCTATGGAAACACCATATATTTT. It is translated as CASSLELGGYGNTIYF. The V and J genes are TRBV7-2 and TRBJ1-3, with D unresolved. Germline lookup yields CDR1 SGHTA and CDR2 FQGNSA. The V end lost 1 base, the J end lost 3 bases, and 13 bases lay between the germline ends. This CDR3 has 16 amino acids.

This chain uses TRBV7-9 with TRBJ2-7, with no clear D. CDR1 and CDR2 (germline): SEHNR, FQNEAQ (reference sequence). V was pared by 0 bases and J by 2 bases, with 11 bases between. The CDR3 length is 15 residues. As DNA, the CDR3 is TGTGCCAGCAGCTTAGCTGGGCTAAGGACCTACGAGCAGTACTTC. It encodes CASSLAGLRTYEQYF.

V gene TRBV28 combines with J gene TRBJ1-6; D is perhaps TRBD1 (6 bases). The CDR3 is made up of 17 amino acids. The germline gives CDR1 MDHEN, CDR2 SYDVKM. V lost 2 bases to trimming and J lost 8 bases, with 19 bases between them. Here the CDR3 reads CASSLRGSFRLDSPLHF. In nucleotides, the CDR3 is TGTGCCAGCAGTTTAAGGGGGAGTTTTAGATTGGATTCACCCCTCCACTTT.

The table lists this clone with many counts. The junction shows a germline mismatch at one end, possibly a read error. The chain has TRBV6-5 and TRBJ1-4, with D unresolved. Germline CDR1 is MNHEY and CDR2 is SVGAGI. The CDR3 has 13 amino acids. CDR3 protein: CASGYLEGEKLFF. In DNA form, the CDR3 reads TGTGCCAGCGGTTACCTTGAGGGCGAAAAACTGTTTTTT.

This chain joins TRBV6-1 and TRBJ1-5; D call uncertain. Germline values: CDR1 MNHNS, CDR2 SASEGT. The V and J ends lost 0 bases and 2 bases respectively, with 11 bases between them. The CDR3 covers 16 residues. CDR3 sequence: CASSEAAVEGNQPQHF. CDR3 DNA sequence: TGTGCCAGCAGTGAAGCGGCTGTTGAGGGCAATCAGCCCCAGCATTTT.

The J gene is TRBJ2-3, the V gene TRBV2; D possibly corresponds to TRBD2 (5 bases). Between the trimmed V and J ends, which lost 6 bases and 6 bases, there was a span of 10 bases. CDR3 length: 12 amino acids. Germline lookup yields CDR1 SNHLY and CDR2 FYNNEI. This chain's CDR3 is CASRLDLDTQYF. The CDR3 DNA reads TGTGCCAGCAGGCTGGACTTGGATACGCAGTATTTT.

This chain connects TRBV28 to TRBJ1-2; TRBD1 aligns across 8 bases. This CDR3 has 17 residues. V lost 5 bases, J lost 4 bases, and 15 bases stayed unmatched. Germline CDR1 MDHEN, CDR2 SYDVKM. Here the CDR3 reads CASSRRDRFPRAYGYTF. The CDR3 coding sequence is TGTGCCAGCAGTCGCCGGGACAGGTTTCCCAGGGCCTATGGCTACACCTTC.

The CDR3 DNA reads as TGTGCCAGCAGTGAGAGCTGGGCTAGCGGTTCCCTCTCCTACAATGAGCAGTTCTTC. Residues: CASSESWASGSLSYNEQFF. The chain uses TRBV2 and TRBJ2-1, with 7 bases matching TRBD2. Trimming took 3 bases from V and 0 from J; bases not matched to a gene: 14. The CDR3 loop spans 19 amino acids. Germline assignment: CDR1 SNHLY and CDR2 FYNNEI.

The chain combines TRBV30 with TRBJ1-1; no firm D call. Deletions cut 2 bases from V and 0 bases from J, with 13 bases between. CDR3 size: 15 residues. Germline V gene sequence: CDR1 GTSNPN, CDR2 SVGIG (reference sequence). CDR3 nucleotides: TGTGCCTGGAGTTCAAATATAAACATGAACACTGAAGCTTTCTTT. Translating gives CAWSSNINMNTEAFF.

This rearrangement joins TRBV2 to TRBJ2-7; 13 nucleotides line up with TRBD2. Germline lookup yields CDR1 SNHLY and CDR2 FYNNEI. The CDR3 runs to 15 residues. The J segment lost 5 bases and the V segment lost 6 bases, leaving 7 bases of the junction unmatched. The CDR3 DNA follows: TGTGCCAGCAGGGATGGACTAGCGGGAGTCGACGAGCAGTACTTC. The encoded protein is CASRDGLAGVDEQYF.

This chain links TRBV3-1 (or the pseudogene TRBV3-2) with TRBJ2-7; TRBD1 might be the D (6 bases). V was pared by 1 base and J by 3 bases, with 10 bases between. Germline assignment: CDR1 LGHDT and CDR2 YNNKEL (reference sequence). CDR3 length equals 14 residues. CDR3 residues: CASSQGGHNYEQYF. In DNA, the CDR3 is TGTGCCAGCAGCCAAGGGGGACACAACTACGAGCAGTACTTC.

The chain has TRBV28 and TRBJ1-2; tentative D call: TRBD1 (5 bases). Germline CDR1 and CDR2: MDHEN and SYDVKM. The length of the CDR3 is 16 residues. Trimming stripped 2 bases from V and 5 bases from J, with 18 bases between. CDR3 sequence (DNA): TGTGCCAGCAGTTTAACGGGCCAGGGCGCCGTTTATGGCTACACCTTC. Translated, it gives CASSLTGQGAVYGYTF.

The gene calls are TRBV30 and TRBJ2-6; TRBD1 agrees at 8 bases. V lost 5 bases to trimming and J lost 0 bases; unmatched junction nucleotides: 6. The CDR3 runs 16 residues. Per germline, CDR1 GTSNPN and CDR2 SVGIG (reference sequence). The CDR3 region is CAWAGTGVSGANVLTF. Written as DNA, the CDR3 is TGTGCCTGGGCCGGGACAGGAGTCTCTGGGGCCAACGTCCTGACTTTC.